The clone carrying this TCR beta chain was observed a single time. The antigen is undetermined. This specimen belongs to a study of cytomegalovirus exposure and HLA in healthy donors. Germline V lookup: CDR1 MDHEN, CDR2 SYDVKM. Trimming took 1 base from V and 1 from J, leaving 7 bases between them. This CDR3 is built from 15 residues. PCR used 60 Vbeta primers and 13 Jbeta primers. Here immunoSEQ multiplex PCR was the method, and the copy in TCRdb shows in-frame clones only, minus some. Of 150,000 to 200,000 clones listed, around 79% are singletons. Study-level points and caveats: V segments that were indistinguishable, TRBV6-2 and TRBV6-3 among them, were omitted from analysis.

This receptor was identified in a woman between 50 and 59 years old in good health and CMV-seronegative. This chain uses TRBV28 with TRBJ2-2; maybe TRBD2 (5 bases). Input material: PBMCs. The CDR3 protein is CASSLYRGNTGELFF. As DNA, the CDR3 is TGTGCCAGCAGTTTATATCGGGGGAACACCGGGGAGCTGTTTTTT.